Included here is one TCR beta chain sequence, with context. Profiled with immunoSEQ multiplex PCR; TCRdb holds only in-frame clones, not every one. This sample has around 2,000,000 clones, with approximately 95% found just once. CD8 cells regarded as naive lacked CD45RO, were positively chosen for CCR7, and omitted terminally differentiated effector memory CD45RA+ cells. The source of the sample is a study of shared clonotypes between healthy human individuals. On the study more broadly: Researchers assigned three CD4 naive, three CD4 memory, two CD8 naive and one CD8 memory plate to each donor.

Sequenced input: naive CD8+ T cells sorted from blood. This TCR was sampled from a man aged 18 to 30 in good health.

The CDR3 sequence: CASSQIMDSQETQYF. The CDR3 DNA is TGCGCCAGCAGCCAAATTATGGACTCACAAGAGACCCAGTACTTC. The chain has TRBV4-3 and TRBJ2-5; D is perhaps TRBD2 (5 bases). The CDR3 totals 15 residues. V was clipped by 2 bases and J by 2 bases, with 12 bases between them. Germline loops: CDR1 LGHNA, CDR2 YSLEER.